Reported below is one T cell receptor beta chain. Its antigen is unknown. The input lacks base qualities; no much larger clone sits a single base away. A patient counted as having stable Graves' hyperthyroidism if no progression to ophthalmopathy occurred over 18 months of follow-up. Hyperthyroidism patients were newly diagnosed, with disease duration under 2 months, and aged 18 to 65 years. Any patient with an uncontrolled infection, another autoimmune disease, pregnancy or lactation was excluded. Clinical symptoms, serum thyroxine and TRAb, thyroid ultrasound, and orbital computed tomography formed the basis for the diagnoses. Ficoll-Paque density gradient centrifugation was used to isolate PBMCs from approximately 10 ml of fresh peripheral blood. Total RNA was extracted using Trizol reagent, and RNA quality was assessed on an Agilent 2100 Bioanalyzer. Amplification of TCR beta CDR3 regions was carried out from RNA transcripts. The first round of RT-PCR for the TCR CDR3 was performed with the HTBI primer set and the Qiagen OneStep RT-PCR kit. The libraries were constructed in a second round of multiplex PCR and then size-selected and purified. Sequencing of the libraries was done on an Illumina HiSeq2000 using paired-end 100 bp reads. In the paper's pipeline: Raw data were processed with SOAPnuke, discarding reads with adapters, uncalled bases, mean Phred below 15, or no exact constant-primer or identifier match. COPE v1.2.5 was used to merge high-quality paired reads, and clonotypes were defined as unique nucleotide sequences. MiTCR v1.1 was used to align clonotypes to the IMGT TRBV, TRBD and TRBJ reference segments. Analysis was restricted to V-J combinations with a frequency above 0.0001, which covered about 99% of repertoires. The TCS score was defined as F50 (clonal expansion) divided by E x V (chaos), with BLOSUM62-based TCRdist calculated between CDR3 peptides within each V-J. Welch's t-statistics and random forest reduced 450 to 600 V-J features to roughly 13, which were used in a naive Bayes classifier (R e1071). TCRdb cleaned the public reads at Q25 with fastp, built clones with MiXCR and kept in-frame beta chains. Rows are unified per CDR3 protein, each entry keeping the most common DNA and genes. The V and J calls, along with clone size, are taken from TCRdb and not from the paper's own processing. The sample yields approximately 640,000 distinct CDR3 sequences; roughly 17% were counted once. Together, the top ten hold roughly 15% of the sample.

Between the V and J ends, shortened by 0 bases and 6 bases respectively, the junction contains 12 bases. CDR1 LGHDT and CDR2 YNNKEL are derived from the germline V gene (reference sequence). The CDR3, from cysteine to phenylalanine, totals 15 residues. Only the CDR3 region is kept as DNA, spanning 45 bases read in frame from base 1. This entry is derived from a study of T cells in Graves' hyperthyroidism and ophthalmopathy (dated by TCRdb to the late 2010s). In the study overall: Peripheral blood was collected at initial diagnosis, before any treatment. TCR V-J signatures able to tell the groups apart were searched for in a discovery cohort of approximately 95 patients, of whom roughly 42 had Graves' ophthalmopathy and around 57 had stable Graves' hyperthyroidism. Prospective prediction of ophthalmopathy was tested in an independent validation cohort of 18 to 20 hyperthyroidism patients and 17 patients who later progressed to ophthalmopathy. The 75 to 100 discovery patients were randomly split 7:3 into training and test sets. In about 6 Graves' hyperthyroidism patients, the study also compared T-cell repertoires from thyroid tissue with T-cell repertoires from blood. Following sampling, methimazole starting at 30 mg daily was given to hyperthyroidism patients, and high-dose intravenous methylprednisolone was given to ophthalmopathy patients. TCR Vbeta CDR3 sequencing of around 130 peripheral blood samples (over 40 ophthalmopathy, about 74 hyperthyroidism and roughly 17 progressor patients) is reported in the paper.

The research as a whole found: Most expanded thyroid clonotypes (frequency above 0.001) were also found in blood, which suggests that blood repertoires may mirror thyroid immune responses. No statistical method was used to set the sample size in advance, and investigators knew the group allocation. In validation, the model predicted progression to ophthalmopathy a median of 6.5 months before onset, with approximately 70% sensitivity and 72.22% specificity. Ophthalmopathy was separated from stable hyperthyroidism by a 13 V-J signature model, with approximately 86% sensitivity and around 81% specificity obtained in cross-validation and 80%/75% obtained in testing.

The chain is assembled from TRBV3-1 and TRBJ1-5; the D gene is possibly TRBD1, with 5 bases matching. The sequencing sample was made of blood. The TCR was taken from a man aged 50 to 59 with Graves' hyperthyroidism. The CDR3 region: CASSQDFGGGQPQHF. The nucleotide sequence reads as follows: TGTGCCAGCAGCCAAGATTTTGGGGGAGGTCAGCCCCAGCATTTT.